This entry lists 30 T cell receptor beta chains sequenced from one sample in a study of spatial heterogeneity in lung cancer. Time point denoted: sample taken at primary tumor resection. Whole RNA, which was extracted from tumor, nontumor lung tissue or frozen PBMC, was sequenced without any cell sorting. TCRdb reprocessed the 5' RACE reads with MiXCR, giving one entry per CDR3 protein. This sample has around 4,700 distinct CDR3 sequences; roughly 27% occur once, and the top ten carry roughly 40%. The sequenced sample was PBMCs, obtained at surgery. Receptor source: a male donor with early-stage non-small cell lung cancer.

The chain links TRBV5-1 to TRBJ2-7, with 7 bases that match TRBD2. The CDR3 contains 14 residues. The V segment lost 4 bases and the J segment 5 bases; nucleotides outside the gene matches: 9. CDR1 is SGHRS, CDR2 YFSETQ, per germline. The CDR3 sequence is CASSPQGAGNEQYF. The CDR3 nucleotides are TGCGCCAGCAGCCCCCAGGGAGCGGGAAACGAGCAGTACTTC.

This chain's CDR3 is CASSENPGTEAFF. The CDR3 nucleotides read TGTGCCAGCAGCGAAAACCCTGGGACTGAAGCTTTCTTT. This chain uses TRBV9 with TRBJ1-1; D gene ambiguous. V was cut by 3 bases and J by 5 bases, with 11 bases left in between. The CDR3 is 13 residues long. Germline V lookup: CDR1 SGDLS, CDR2 YYNGEE.

The chain has TRBV11-2 and TRBJ2-2, with TRBD2 as a possible D gene (6 bases). The CDR3 is 11 amino acids. Germline-derived CDR1 and CDR2 are SGHAT and FQNNGV. Trimming left V 7 bases short and J 8 bases short, with 8 bases between. Written as DNA, the CDR3 is TGTGCCAGCACCGCGGGGGGGGAGCTGTTTTTT. Encoded protein: CASTAGGELFF.

This clonotype was picked up a small number of times. This chain connects TRBV7-9 to TRBJ2-5; the match to TRBD2 covers 9 bases. Germline V lookup: CDR1 SEHNR, CDR2 FQNEAQ (reference sequence). The trim removed 5 bases at V and 5 bases at J, leaving 9 bases unmatched. The CDR3 has 15 amino acids. This CDR3 reads CASSHSGTSHETQYF. For the CDR3, the DNA is TGTGCCAGCAGCCATAGTGGGACTAGCCATGAGACCCAGTACTTC.

The sample holds a few counts of this clonotype. V is TRBV20-1 and J is TRBJ2-7, with 8 bases lining up with TRBD1. V shed 5 bases, J shed 11 bases, and the junction held 8 bases outside the gene matches. The length of the CDR3 is 11 residues. Germline V lookup: CDR1 DFQATT, CDR2 SNEGSKA (reference sequence). CDR3 bases: TGCAGTGCTCGGGGGACAGGCTGGGAGTACTTC. This translates into CSARGTGWEYF.

Ten or more counts support this clonotype. The chain has TRBV12-3 or TRBV12-4 and TRBJ2-3; the D is unclear. CDR3 length equals 14 residues. Trimming left V 6 bases short and J 0 bases short, with 10 bases between. The CDR3 nucleotides are TGTGCCAGCAGGGACGGTTCTAGCACAGATACGCAGTATTTT. As protein: CASRDGSSTDTQYF.

The gene calls are TRBV28 and TRBJ2-1; 12 nucleotides agree with TRBD2. CDR1 is MDHEN and CDR2 is SYDVKM in the germline V gene. This CDR3 contains 13 residues. V lost 11 bases, J lost 9 bases, and 8 bases stayed unmatched. The CDR3 is CAGRASGGGEQFF. The DNA for the CDR3 is TGTGCCGGGCGGGCTAGCGGGGGGGGTGAGCAGTTCTTC.

In this sample, this clonotype turned up a few times. The gene calls are TRBV28 and TRBJ1-4, with 8 positions matching TRBD1. Trimming took 5 bases from V and 7 from J; bases not matched to a gene: 6. There are 14 residues in the CDR3. From germline, CDR1 is MDHEN and CDR2 SYDVKM. DNA for the CDR3: TGTGCCAGCAGTCCACCAGGGGGCGGTGAAAAACTGTTTTTT. Its translation is CASSPPGGGEKLFF.

In its sample, this clonotype ranks as medium-sized (0.01 to 0.1%). The gene calls are TRBV2 and TRBJ1-2, with a possible D match to TRBD1 (5 bases). The V gene lost 4 bases and the J gene lost 3 bases, with 6 bases spanning the gap. Germline-derived CDR1 and CDR2 are SNHLY and FYNNEI. The CDR3 has 12 amino acids. CDR3 amino acids: CASSGQYYGYTF. The DNA of the CDR3 is TGTGCCAGCAGTGGACAGTACTATGGCTACACCTTC.

In its sample, this clonotype ranks as medium-sized (0.01 to 0.1%). V gene TRBV20-1 combines with J gene TRBJ1-1; maybe TRBD1 (5 bases). Germline V CDR1 and CDR2: DFQATT, SNEGSKA (reference sequence). The CDR3 runs to 13 residues. Trimming removed 5 bases at V and 5 bases at J, with 15 bases between. The CDR3 coding sequence is TGCAGTGCTCTCCAGGGTGGAGGAACTGAAGCTTTCTTT. It codes for CSALQGGGTEAFF.

This clonotype was picked up a small number of times. The CDR3 region has the DNA TGCAGCGCCAGGACAGGGAGCTCCTACAATGAGCAGTTCTTC. Translation gives CSARTGSSYNEQFF. V is TRBV29-1 and J is TRBJ2-1, with 8 bases aligning to TRBD1. V lost 7 bases and J lost 0; bases outside the gene matches: 5. CDR1 and CDR2 (germline): SQVTM, ANQGSEA. The CDR3 covers 14 residues.

This clonotype was seen a few times. The CDR3 sequence: CATSDGLADTYEQYF. As DNA, the CDR3 is TGTGCCACCAGTGATGGGCTAGCGGACACCTACGAGCAGTACTTC. V gene TRBV24-1 combines with J gene TRBJ2-7; 7 positions agree with TRBD2. This CDR3 contains 15 residues. The junction had 6 bases not matched to a gene; V was cut back by 3 bases and J by 2 bases. The germline V gene has CDR1 KGHDR and CDR2 SFDVKD.

This clonotype was observed at least ten times. The CDR3 protein is CASSPYTNYEQYF. CDR3 DNA: TGCGCCAGCAGCCCTTACACAAACTACGAGCAGTACTTC. V usage is TRBV5-1 and J usage is TRBJ2-7; D unresolved. Germline-derived CDR1 and CDR2 are SGHRS and YFSETQ. V lost 4 bases, J lost 3 bases, and 11 bases lay in between. CDR3 size: 13 residues.

The chain carries TRBV24-1 and TRBJ2-2, with D perhaps matching TRBD1 or TRBD2 (5 bases each). This CDR3 spans 15 amino acids. The V gene's germline CDR1 is KGHDR and CDR2 SFDVKD. V lost 4 bases and J 6 bases, leaving 14 bases between the germline ends. The DNA of the CDR3 is TGTGCCACCAGTGACCCCATCATGGGGGCCGGGGAGCTGTTTTTT. Translating it yields CATSDPIMGAGELFF.

The chain uses TRBV6-5 and TRBJ2-1, with 12 bases identical to TRBD1. The CDR3 has 15 residues. Trimming cost V 5 bases and J 8 bases; bases outside gene matches: 7. Germline loops: CDR1 MNHEY, CDR2 SVGAGI. The CDR3 DNA reads TGTGCCAGCAGTAGACCGGGACAGGGGGCCCATGAGCAGTTCTTC. It encodes CASSRPGQGAHEQFF.

Only a few counts were recorded for this clonotype. The chain combines TRBV20-1 with TRBJ1-1; D is possibly TRBD1 (6 bases). Germline lookup yields CDR1 DFQATT and CDR2 SNEGSKA (reference sequence). The CDR3 runs to 14 residues. V was clipped by 1 base and J by 2 bases, with 11 bases between them. The CDR3 loop reads CSARAGAFNTEAFF. The CDR3 DNA reads TGCAGTGCTAGAGCGGGGGCGTTTAACACTGAAGCTTTCTTT.

The rearrangement links TRBV28 to TRBJ2-4, with D perhaps being TRBD1 or TRBD2 (5 bases each). With 3 bases removed from V and 2 bases from J, the gap between germline ends came to 17 bases. The CDR3 consists of 17 residues. Looked up from germline, CDR1 is MDHEN and CDR2 is SYDVKM. The CDR3: CASSFVVGPGTKNIQYF. The CDR3 nucleotides are TGTGCCAGCAGTTTTGTTGTGGGGCCGGGGACCAAAAACATTCAGTACTTC. Using reference TRBV28 and TRBJ2-4 for the parts outside the CDR3, the full variable domain is DVKVTQSSRYLVKRTGEKVFLECVQDMDHENMFWYRQDPGLGLRLIYFSYDVKMKEKGDIPEGYSVSREKKERFSLILESASTNQTSMYLCASSFVVGPGTKNIQYFGAGTRLSVL.

This clonotype counts as medium-sized. V and J are TRBV7-2 and TRBJ2-3; 7 nucleotides line up with TRBD1. V gave up 2 bases and J gave up 0 bases; unmatched junction bases: 14. Germline CDR1 reads SGHTA; CDR2 reads FQGNSA. This CDR3 spans 19 amino acids. CDR3 amino acids: CASSLRGQRDTYSTDTQYF. The CDR3 region has the DNA TGTGCCAGCAGCTTAAGGGGGCAACGGGACACCTACAGCACAGATACGCAGTATTTT.

Relative to its sample, this clonotype is medium-sized (0.01 to 0.1%). This chain joins TRBV5-4 and TRBJ2-7; a possible D gene is TRBD1 (6 bases). The CDR3 sequence is 15 residues long. Germline lookup yields CDR1 SGHNT and CDR2 YYREEE (reference sequence). Deletions cut 0 bases from V and 5 bases from J, with 15 bases between. CDR3 amino acids: CASSLGGTGYHEQYF. DNA for the CDR3: TGTGCCAGCAGCTTGGGGGGAACAGGGTACCACGAGCAGTACTTC.

In its sample, this clonotype ranks as medium-sized. The rearrangement links TRBV7-8 to TRBJ2-5; a weak D match, TRBD2 (5 bases). With 1 base removed from V and 5 bases from J, the gap between germline ends came to 11 bases. The CDR3 runs to 14 residues. Germline V gene sequence: CDR1 SGHVS, CDR2 FQNEAQ. The CDR3 is CASSLGTRLETQYF. CDR3 bases: TGTGCCAGCAGCTTAGGAACTAGATTGGAGACCCAGTACTTC.

Sample share makes this clonotype medium-sized (0.01 to 0.1%). J is TRBJ2-7 and V is TRBV7-9; D unresolved. Trimming took 6 bases from V and 5 from J, leaving 8 bases between them. The CDR3 is made up of 11 amino acids. Germline V gene lookup returns CDR1 SEHNR and CDR2 FQNEAQ (reference sequence). Here the CDR3 reads CASRGLDEQYF. The CDR3 DNA reads TGTGCCAGCAGGGGCCTGGACGAGCAGTACTTC.

This clonotype is classed as medium-sized. The J gene is TRBJ2-7, the V gene TRBV10-3; D might be TRBD2 (6 bases). CDR1 is ENHRY, CDR2 SYGVKD, per germline. CDR3 length equals 16 residues. V shed 3 bases and J shed 6 bases, with 21 bases lying between them. This chain's CDR3 is CAISEPGSLASGEQYF. The CDR3 nucleotides are TGTGCCATCAGTGAACCCGGGAGTCTAGCTTCGGGCGAGCAGTACTTC.

In this sample, this clonotype is medium-sized. The chain is built from TRBV7-8 and TRBJ2-1; no definite D call. Germline lookup yields CDR1 SGHVS and CDR2 FQNEAQ. The CDR3 spans 15 residues. V gave up 1 base and J gave up 7 bases, with 14 bases separating them. The CDR3 loop reads CASSLGGSLINEQFF. As DNA, the CDR3 is TGTGCCAGCAGCTTAGGGGGTAGTTTAATTAATGAGCAGTTCTTC.

Sample share makes this clonotype medium-sized. This chain uses TRBV28 with TRBJ2-4; 12 positions match TRBD1. J gave up 8 bases and V 3 bases, and 2 bases lay outside the gene matches. Germline V gene data show CDR1 as MDHEN and CDR2 as SYDVKM. The CDR3 spans 14 residues. CDR3 bases: TGTGCCAGCAGTTTGGGACAGGGGGCATACATTCAGTACTTC. This codes for CASSLGQGAYIQYF.

By share, this clonotype counts as medium-sized. The chain employs TRBV7-2 and TRBJ2-4, with D tentatively TRBD1 (6 bases). V was shortened by 1 base and J by 10 bases, with 17 bases between the two germline ends. The length of the CDR3 is 15 residues. Germline lookup yields CDR1 SGHTA and CDR2 FQGNSA. CDR3 DNA: TGTGCCAGCAGCTTAGATCCCCTGGGGCAGGGGATTCAGTACTTC. It yields the protein CASSLDPLGQGIQYF.

This clonotype rates as medium-sized (0.01 to 0.1%). The genes are TRBV18 and TRBJ1-6, with D tentatively TRBD1 (5 bases). The germline V and J ends were trimmed by 4 bases and 5 bases, with 18 bases remaining between them. The CDR3 is made up of 17 amino acids. The V gene's germline CDR1 is KGHSH and CDR2 LQKENI. The CDR3 DNA reads TGTGCCAGCTCACTGCTAGGGGCAGACCCAAATAATTCACCCCTCCACTTT. Its translation: CASSLLGADPNNSPLHF.

J is TRBJ2-3 and V is TRBV7-9; D unclear. Germline loops: CDR1 SEHNR, CDR2 FQNEAQ (reference sequence). Trimming left V 0 bases short and J 4 bases short, with 2 bases between. The CDR3 totals 12 residues. CDR3 amino acids: CASSLAPDTQYF. CDR3 bases: TGTGCCAGCAGCTTAGCCCCAGATACGCAGTATTTT.

The sample holds a few counts of this clonotype. The V call is TRBV27, the J call TRBJ2-1; 12 nucleotides match TRBD2. The junction had 9 bases not matched to a gene; V was cut back by 8 bases and J by 10 bases. The CDR3 length is 14 residues. CDR1 is MNHEY and CDR2 is SMNVEV in the germline V gene (reference sequence). In DNA form, the CDR3 reads TGTGCCAGCTCTAGACTAGCGGGAGTGGGAGAGCAGTTCTTC. Amino acid sequence: CASSRLAGVGEQFF.

This clonotype was found many times. The chain combines TRBV7-9 with TRBJ2-7, with 7 positions matching TRBD2. The CDR3 covers 16 residues. The V gene end was trimmed by 4 bases and the J gene end by 3 bases; junction bases not matched to a gene: 12. Germline loops: CDR1 SEHNR, CDR2 FQNEAQ (reference sequence). The chain's CDR3 is CASSSDPGLRSYEQYF. In DNA, the CDR3 is TGTGCCAGCAGCTCGGACCCGGGACTACGGAGCTACGAGCAGTACTTC.

This clonotype was observed once. The J gene is TRBJ2-3, the V gene TRBV6-2 or TRBV6-3; 8 positions agree with TRBD2. V lost 6 bases to trimming and J lost 4 bases; unmatched junction nucleotides: 9. The CDR3 contains 15 residues. In germline, CDR1 is MNHEY, CDR2 SVGEGT. CDR3 loop: CASSPGGGRSDTQYF. In DNA form, the CDR3 reads TGTGCCAGCAGCCCCGGGGGCGGGAGGTCAGATACGCAGTATTTT.